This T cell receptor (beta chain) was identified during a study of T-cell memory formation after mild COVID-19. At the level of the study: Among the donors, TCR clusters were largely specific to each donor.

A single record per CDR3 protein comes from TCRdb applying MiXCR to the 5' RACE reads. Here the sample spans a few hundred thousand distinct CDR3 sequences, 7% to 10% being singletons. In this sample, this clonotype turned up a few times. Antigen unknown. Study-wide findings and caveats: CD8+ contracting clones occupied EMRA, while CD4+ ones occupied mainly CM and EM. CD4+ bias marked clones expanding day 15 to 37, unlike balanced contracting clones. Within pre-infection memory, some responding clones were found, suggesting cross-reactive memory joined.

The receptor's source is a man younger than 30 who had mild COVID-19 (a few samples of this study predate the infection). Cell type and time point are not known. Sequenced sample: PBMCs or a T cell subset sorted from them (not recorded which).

CDR3 region: CASSLRGAVTNTEAFF. CDR3 sequence (DNA): TGCGCCAGCAGCTTACGTGGGGCGGTTACGAACACTGAAGCTTTCTTT. The chain carries TRBV5-1 and TRBJ1-1; TRBD1 is a possible D gene (5 bases). From germline, CDR1 is SGHRS and CDR2 YFSETQ. This CDR3 is 16 amino acids long. The V end was cut by 2 bases, the J end by 1 base, with 15 bases between.